A selection of T cell receptor beta chains follows, all from one sample in a study of shared clonotypes between healthy human individuals. Using immunoSEQ multiplex PCR, the repertoire was profiled, and TCRdb retains in-frame clones only, with some absent. The sample carries around 200,000 clones, over 50% recorded once. The sequencing sample was made of memory CD4+ T cells sorted from blood. Receptors originate from a young man in good health. The CDR3 runs from the conserved cysteine through the conserved F or W. Fields, in order: J gene, clone size, D gene, V gene, CDR3 DNA, CDR3 protein. The D gene is left open where the match is weak. Some rows mark clone size as missing; the rest say once, few, many or name a class of expanded clone.

>TRBJ1-5|many|NA|TRBV6-5
TGTGCCAGCAGTCCTAAGGGAAATGGCAATCAGCCCCAGCATTTT
CASSPKGNGNQPQHF
>TRBJ1-5|NA|TRBD1|TRBV11-1
TGTGCCAGCAGCTTAGGACGGGACAGGGGTTTTTGGGGCAATCAGCCCCAGCATTTT
CASSLGRDRGFWGNQPQHF
>TRBJ2-2|NA|TRBD1|TRBV7-2
TGTGCCAGCAGCCTTGGGCCGGGACAGGCCCACACCGGGGAGCTGTTTTTT
CASSLGPGQAHTGELFF
>TRBJ1-1|NA|TRBD1|TRBV7-6
TGTGCCAGCAGCTTAGGACAGGGGGGGATGAACACTGAAGCTTTCTTT
CASSLGQGGMNTEAFF
>TRBJ2-1|NA|NA|TRBV11-2
TGTGCCAGCAGCTTAGGATACCGAAATGAGCAGTTCTTC
CASSLGYRNEQFF
>TRBJ2-1|NA|TRBD2|TRBV7-2
TGTGCCAGCAGCCTCGGACCCTGGACTAGCGGGAGGGACGAGCAGTTCTTC
CASSLGPWTSGRDEQFF
>TRBJ1-1|many|NA|TRBV7-6
TGTGCCAGCAGCTCCCGCACAGGCGGGTTCACTGAAGCTTTCTTT
CASSSRTGGFTEAFF
>TRBJ2-1|NA|TRBD1|TRBV7-4
TGTGCCAGCAGTCGGGACAGCTCCTACAATGAGCAGTTCTTC
CASSRDSSYNEQFF
>TRBJ1-1|NA|TRBD1|TRBV10-3
TGTGCCATCAACACGGGACAGGGTAGTTTTGGGGCTTTCTTT
CAINTGQGSFGAFF
>TRBJ2-5|NA|NA|TRBV5-1
TGCGCCAGCAGCCCCGGAGGTGTCCAAGAGACCCAGTACTTC
CASSPGGVQETQYF
>TRBJ1-5|NA|NA|TRBV4-1
TGCGCCAGCAGCCCGACGGGGGACCCCAATCAGCCCCAGCATTTT
CASSPTGDPNQPQHF
>TRBJ1-4|NA|NA|TRBV27
TGTGCCAGCAGTCTAACCCCGGGGTCTAATGAAAAACTGTTTTTT
CASSLTPGSNEKLFF
>TRBJ1-2|NA|NA|TRBV6-5
TGTGCCAGCAGTTACCTGGGGGGAACCCTATATGGCTACACCTTC
CASSYLGGTLYGYTF
>TRBJ2-1|many|NA|TRBV14
TGTGCCAGCAGCCGGGTCCAGCTGATGCAGTTCTTC
CASSRVQLMQFF
>TRBJ1-2|medium-sized|NA|TRBV2
TGTGCCAGCATCCGAGGCGGGGCTGATGGCTACACCTTC
CASIRGGADGYTF
>TRBJ1-1|NA|NA|TRBV28
TGTGCCAGCAGTTTATCAGGGGAGGGGGACACTGAAGCTTTCTTT
CASSLSGEGDTEAFF
>TRBJ2-3|NA|NA|TRBV5-1
TGCGCCAGCAGCCTATCTTTAGATACGCAGTATTTT
CASSLSLDTQYF
>TRBJ2-5|NA|NA|TRBV7-9
TGTGCCAGCAGCTTTAGTCAAGAGACCCAGTACTTC
CASSFSQETQYF
>TRBJ2-3|NA|NA|TRBV5-1
TGCGCCAGCAGCCAGGACAGAAGCACAGATACGCAGTATTTT
CASSQDRSTDTQYF
>TRBJ2-7|NA|NA|TRBV5-1
TGCGCCAGCAGCTTGGAGCGAAGCTCCTACGAGCAGTACTTC
CASSLERSSYEQYF
>TRBJ2-3|NA|TRBD1|TRBV27
TGTGCCAGCAGGTCATCGGGACAGGCCACAGATACGCAGTATTTT
CASRSSGQATDTQYF
>TRBJ2-7|NA|NA|TRBV18
TGTGCCAGCTCACCTACACGGACCTCCTACGAGCAGTACTTC
CASSPTRTSYEQYF
>TRBJ2-2|NA|NA|TRBV5-1
TGCGCCAGCAACTCACAGGGAATCGGGGAGCTGTTTTTT
CASNSQGIGELFF
>TRBJ2-2|NA|NA|TRBV9
TGTGCCAGCAGCGAGGGTGGGCGGGGTACGAACACCGGGGAGCTGTTTTTT
CASSEGGRGTNTGELFF
>TRBJ2-7|few|NA|TRBV18
TGTGCCAGCTCACCCACAGGGATCTACGAGCAGTACTTC
CASSPTGIYEQYF
>TRBJ2-7|NA|NA|TRBV4-3
TGCGCCAGCAGCCAAGTAAGAGGTTACGAGCAGTACTTC
CASSQVRGYEQYF
>TRBJ1-2|NA|NA|TRBV19
TGTGCCAGTAGGATACGGGAGAACCCTATGTATGGCTACACCTTC
CASRIRENPMYGYTF
>TRBJ1-2|NA|NA|TRBV27
TGTGCCAGCAGAGGGGTCGGGCGGTTTGGCTACACCTTC
CASRGVGRFGYTF
>TRBJ2-4|once|NA|TRBV5-1
TGCGCCAGCAGTCCAGCCCTAGGCGACATTCAGTACTTC
CASSPALGDIQYF
>TRBJ2-4|NA|TRBD1|TRBV29-1
TGCAGCGTTGAAGGGGTCCAGGGGGCGCGGAACATTCAGTACTTC
CSVEGVQGARNIQYF
>TRBJ2-3|NA|NA|TRBV28
TGTGCCAGCAGTTCGGGTGGGGGGACAGATACGCAGTATTTT
CASSSGGGTDTQYF
>TRBJ2-7|few|TRBD2|TRBV11-2
TGTGCCAGCAGCCTCTCGTGGGAGGGAGGCTACGAGCAGTACTTC
CASSLSWEGGYEQYF
>TRBJ2-2|once|TRBD1|TRBV19
TGTGCCAGTACTGGGGACAGGGGTGCCGGGGAGCTGTTTTTT
CASTGDRGAGELFF
>TRBJ2-5|few|TRBD2|TRBV7-8
TGTGCCAGCAGCTTACCAGTAGCGGGAGTTTATGGGGAGACCCAGTACTTC
CASSLPVAGVYGETQYF
>TRBJ1-5|NA|NA|TRBV27
TGTGCCAGCAGTCTCAATCAACAGCCCCAGCATTTT
CASSLNQQPQHF
>TRBJ2-3|once|TRBD2|TRBV11-3
TGTGCCAGCAGCTTAGGGACTAGCGGCACAGATACGCAGTATTTT
CASSLGTSGTDTQYF
>TRBJ1-2|NA|NA|TRBV7-4
TGTGCCAGCAGCACCCAAGTAGGTGGCTACACCTTC
CASSTQVGGYTF
>TRBJ2-7|NA|TRBD1|TRBV5-1
TGCGGCGCGCGCAGGGGGCCCGTTAACTCATTCCCAATCCCCGGAACCTACGAGCAGTACTTC
CGARRGPVNSFPIPGTYEQYF
>TRBJ2-1|NA|TRBD2|TRBV5-1
TGCGCCAGCAGCTTGATTGGCGGGAGCTCCTACAATGAGCAGTTCTTC
CASSLIGGSSYNEQFF
>TRBJ2-7|few|TRBD1|TRBV18
TGTGCCAGCTCACAATATGGACAGGGAAGCCCCTACGAGCAGTACTTC
CASSQYGQGSPYEQYF
>TRBJ2-7|NA|NA|TRBV5-6
TGTGCCAGCAGCATCGGACGGGGGCAGTACTTC
CASSIGRGQYF
>TRBJ1-1|NA|NA|TRBV11-2
TGTGCCAGCAGCCTGGGGTCTTACACTGAAGCTTTCTTT
CASSLGSYTEAFF
>TRBJ2-7|NA|NA|TRBV27
TGTGCCAGCAGTCCGGACCGGACGGTCCCCCCTCCGAGCTTC
CASSPDRTVPPPSF
>TRBJ2-1|few|TRBD2|TRBV7-2
TGTGCCAGCAGCTTAGAACTAGCGGAAAGCTCCTACAATGAGCAGTTCTTC
CASSLELAESSYNEQFF
>TRBJ2-1|NA|NA|TRBV14
TGTGCCAGCAGCCAAGATTTGGTTCCGCGGCTAAGCTCCTACAATGAGCAGTTCTTC
CASSQDLVPRLSSYNEQFF
>TRBJ2-2|few|NA|TRBV5-4
TGTGCCAGCAGCCCCGAGCATTCCGGGGAGCTGTTTTTT
CASSPEHSGELFF
>TRBJ2-7|NA|TRBD2|TRBV29-1
TGCAGCGTTGCGCGGGAGGGCATCGTGGAGTACTTC
CSVAREGIVEYF
>TRBJ1-2|NA|TRBD1|TRBV30
TGTGCCTGGAGTGTAGTCGCCCCGGGACAGGGGATCCATGGCTACACCTTC
CAWSVVAPGQGIHGYTF
>TRBJ2-1|NA|TRBD1|TRBV5-1
TGCGCCAGCAGCGCAGAGACAGGGAAAGTTTTGAGGAATGAGCAGTTCTTC
CASSAETGKVLRNEQFF
>TRBJ1-1|NA|TRBD1|TRBV2
TGTGCCACAGGGGACAGGGGGAGAGGGGCTTTCTTT
CATGDRGRGAFF
>TRBJ2-4|NA|TRBD1|TRBV7-2
TGTGCCAGCAGCACCATAGGACAGGGTTCCGGTATAGCCAAAAACATTCAGTACTTC
CASSTIGQGSGIAKNIQYF
>TRBJ2-1|NA|TRBD1|TRBV5-1
TGCGCCAGCAGCTTGATGGGGACAGGGATCCACAATGAGCAGTTCTTC
CASSLMGTGIHNEQFF
>TRBJ2-2|NA|TRBD2|TRBV28
TGTGCCAGCAGTTCCTCCGGGACTAGGGTAATAGGGCTGTTTTTT
CASSSSGTRVIGLFF
>TRBJ2-6|NA|NA|TRBV12-5
TGTGCTAGTGGTTTGCCCCCCGACAGGAAAGTTCTAGCTGGGGCCAACGTCCTGACTTTC
CASGLPPDRKVLAGANVLTF
>TRBJ1-3|NA|NA|TRBV5-1
TGCGCCAGCAGTTCAGGCGCATCTGGAAACACCATATATTTT
CASSSGASGNTIYF